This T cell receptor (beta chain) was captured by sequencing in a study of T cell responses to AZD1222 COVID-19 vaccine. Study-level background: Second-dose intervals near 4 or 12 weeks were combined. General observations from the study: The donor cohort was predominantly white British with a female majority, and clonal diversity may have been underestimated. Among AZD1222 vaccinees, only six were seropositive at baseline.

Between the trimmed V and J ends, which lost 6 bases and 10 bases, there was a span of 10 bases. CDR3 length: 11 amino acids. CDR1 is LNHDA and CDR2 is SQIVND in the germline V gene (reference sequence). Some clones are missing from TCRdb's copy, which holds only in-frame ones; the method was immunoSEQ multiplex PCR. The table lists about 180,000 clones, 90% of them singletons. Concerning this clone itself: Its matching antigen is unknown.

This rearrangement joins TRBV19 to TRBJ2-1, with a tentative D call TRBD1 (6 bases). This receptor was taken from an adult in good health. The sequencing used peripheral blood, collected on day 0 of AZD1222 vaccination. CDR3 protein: CASRDSTEQFF. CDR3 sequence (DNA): TGTGCCAGTAGGGACAGTACGGAGCAGTTCTTC.